These T cell receptor beta chains were read from a single sample in a study of regulatory T cells in long-lasting Graves disease. TCRdb reprocessed the multiplex PCR reads via MiXCR and lists one record per CDR3 protein. The table shows about 470,000 distinct CDR3 sequences, with around 21% occurring only once. The starting material was peripheral blood mononuclear cells (PBMCs), obtained when the disease was refractory, from a patient treated with antithyroid drugs. These TCRs come from a female donor with Graves disease. The CDR3 runs from the conserved cysteine through the conserved F or W. The order of the fields is V gene, clone size, J gene, CDR3 protein. Expanded clones are given a class, and other clones once, few, many or no size at all.

v_gene: TRBV11-2; abundance: few; j_gene: TRBJ2-2; CDR3aa: CASSLGYYPGQGAADTGELFF
v_gene: TRBV27; abundance: few; j_gene: TRBJ2-2; CDR3aa: CASSDGWSTGELFF
v_gene: TRBV7-8; abundance: few; j_gene: TRBJ2-7; CDR3aa: CASSDRDGVYEQYF
v_gene: TRBV6-2/TRBV6-3; abundance: .; j_gene: TRBJ1-1; CDR3aa: CASSYETRGEAFF
v_gene: TRBV28; abundance: many; j_gene: TRBJ1-4; CDR3aa: CASSSRDSAREKLFF
v_gene: TRBV7-8; abundance: many; j_gene: TRBJ1-4; CDR3aa: CASSSASGTGAPEKLFF
v_gene: TRBV20-1; abundance: many; j_gene: TRBJ2-7; CDR3aa: CSAREASGSFFEQYF
v_gene: TRBV28; abundance: .; j_gene: TRBJ2-3; CDR3aa: CASSLLPDWTSGTGTQYF
v_gene: TRBV27; abundance: many; j_gene: TRBJ2-7; CDR3aa: CASSFGRDYEQYF
v_gene: TRBV6-5; abundance: few; j_gene: TRBJ1-3; CDR3aa: CASSYGGHRSGNTIYF
v_gene: TRBV11-2; abundance: many; j_gene: TRBJ1-2; CDR3aa: CASSFGDNYGYTF
v_gene: TRBV20-1; abundance: .; j_gene: TRBJ2-5; CDR3aa: CSARVPSQETQYF
v_gene: TRBV11-2; abundance: many; j_gene: TRBJ2-5; CDR3aa: CASSYTNQKETQYF